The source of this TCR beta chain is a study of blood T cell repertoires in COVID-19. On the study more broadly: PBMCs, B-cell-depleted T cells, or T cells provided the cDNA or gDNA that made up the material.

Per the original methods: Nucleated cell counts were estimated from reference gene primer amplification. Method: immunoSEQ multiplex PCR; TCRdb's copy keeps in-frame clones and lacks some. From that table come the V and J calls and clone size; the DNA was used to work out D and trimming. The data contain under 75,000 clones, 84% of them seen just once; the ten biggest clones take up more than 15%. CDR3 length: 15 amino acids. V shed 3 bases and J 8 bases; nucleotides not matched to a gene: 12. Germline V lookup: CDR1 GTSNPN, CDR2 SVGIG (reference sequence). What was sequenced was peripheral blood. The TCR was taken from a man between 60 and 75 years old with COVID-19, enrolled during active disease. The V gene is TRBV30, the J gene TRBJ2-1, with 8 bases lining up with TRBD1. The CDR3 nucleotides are TGTGCCTGGAGCCGTAGGAGGACAGGGATCGATGAGCAGTTCTTC. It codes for CAWSRRRTGIDEQFF. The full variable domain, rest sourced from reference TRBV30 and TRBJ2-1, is SQTIHQWPATLVQPVGSPLSLECTVEGTSNPNLYWYRQAAGRGLQLLFYSVGIGQISSEVPQNLSASRPQDRQFILSSKKLLLSDSGFYLCAWSRRRTGIDEQFFGPGTRLTVL.